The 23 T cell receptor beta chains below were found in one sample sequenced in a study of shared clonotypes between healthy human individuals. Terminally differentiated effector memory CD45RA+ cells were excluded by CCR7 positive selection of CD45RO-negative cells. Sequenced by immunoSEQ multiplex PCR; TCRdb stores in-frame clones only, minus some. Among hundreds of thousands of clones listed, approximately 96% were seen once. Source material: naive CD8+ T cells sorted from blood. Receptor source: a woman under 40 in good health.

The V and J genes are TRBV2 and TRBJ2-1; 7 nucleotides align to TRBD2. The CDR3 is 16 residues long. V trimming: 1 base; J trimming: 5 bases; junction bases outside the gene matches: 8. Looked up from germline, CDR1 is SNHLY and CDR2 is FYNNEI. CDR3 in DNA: TGTGCCAGCAGTGAAGAGGATGCGGGAGTGGACAATGAGCAGTTCTTC. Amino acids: CASSEEDAGVDNEQFF. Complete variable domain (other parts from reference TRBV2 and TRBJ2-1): EPEVTQTPSHQVTQMGQEVILRCVPISNHLYFYWYRQILGQKVEFLVSFYNNEISEKSEIFDDQFSVERPDGSNFTLKIRSTKLEDSAMYFCASSEEDAGVDNEQFFGPGTRLTVL.

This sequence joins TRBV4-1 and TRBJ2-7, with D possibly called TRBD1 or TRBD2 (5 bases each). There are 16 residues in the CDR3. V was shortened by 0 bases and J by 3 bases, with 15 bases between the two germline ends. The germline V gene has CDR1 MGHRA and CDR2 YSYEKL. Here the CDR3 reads CASSQDPISGGYEQYF. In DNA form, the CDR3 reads TGCGCCAGCAGCCAAGACCCTATAAGTGGGGGCTACGAGCAGTACTTC.

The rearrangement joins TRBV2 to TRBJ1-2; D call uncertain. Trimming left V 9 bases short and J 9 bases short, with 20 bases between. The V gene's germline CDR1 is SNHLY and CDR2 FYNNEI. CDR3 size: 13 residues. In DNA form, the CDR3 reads TGTGCCAGTCCTAGAGGGCGGGAGAAGAGCTACACCTTC. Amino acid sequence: CASPRGREKSYTF.

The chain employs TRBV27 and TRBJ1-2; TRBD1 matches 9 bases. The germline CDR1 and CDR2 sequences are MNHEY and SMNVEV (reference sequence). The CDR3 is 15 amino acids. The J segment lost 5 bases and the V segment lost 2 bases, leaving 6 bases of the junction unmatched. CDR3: CASSLLTGGLYGYTF. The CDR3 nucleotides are TGTGCCAGCAGTTTACTAACAGGGGGCCTATATGGCTACACCTTC.

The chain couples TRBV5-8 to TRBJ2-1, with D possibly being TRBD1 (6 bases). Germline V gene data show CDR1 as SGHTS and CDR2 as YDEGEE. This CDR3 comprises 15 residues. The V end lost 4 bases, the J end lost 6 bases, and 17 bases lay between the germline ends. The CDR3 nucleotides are TGTGCCAGCAGCCCCGGGACAACCTTTTTCAATGAGCAGTTCTTC. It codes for CASSPGTTFFNEQFF.

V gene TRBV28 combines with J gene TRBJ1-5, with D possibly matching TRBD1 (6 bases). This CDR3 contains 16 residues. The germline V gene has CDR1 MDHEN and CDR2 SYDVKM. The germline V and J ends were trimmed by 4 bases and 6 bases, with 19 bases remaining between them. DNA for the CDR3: TGTGCCAGCAGTTCCCCGGACAGAGCCGGGACTCAGCCCCAGCATTTT. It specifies CASSSPDRAGTQPQHF.

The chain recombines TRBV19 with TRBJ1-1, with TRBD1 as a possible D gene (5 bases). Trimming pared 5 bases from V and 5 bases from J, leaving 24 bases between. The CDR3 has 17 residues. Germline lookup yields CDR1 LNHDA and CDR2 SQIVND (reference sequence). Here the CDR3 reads CASSLATGGDPWTEAFF. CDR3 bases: TGTGCCAGTAGTCTCGCTACGGGGGGGGACCCATGGACTGAAGCTTTCTTT.

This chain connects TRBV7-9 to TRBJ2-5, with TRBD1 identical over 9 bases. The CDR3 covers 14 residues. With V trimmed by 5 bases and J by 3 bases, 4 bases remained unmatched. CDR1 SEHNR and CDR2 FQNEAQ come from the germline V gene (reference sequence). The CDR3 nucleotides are TGTGCCAGCAGCCAGGGGACAGGGAAAGAGACCCAGTACTTC. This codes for CASSQGTGKETQYF.

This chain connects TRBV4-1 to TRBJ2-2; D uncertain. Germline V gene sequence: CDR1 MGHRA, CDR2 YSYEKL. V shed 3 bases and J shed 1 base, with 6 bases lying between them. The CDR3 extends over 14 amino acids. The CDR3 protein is CASSHSMNTGELFF. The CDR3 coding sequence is TGCGCCAGCAGCCACAGCATGAACACCGGGGAGCTGTTTTTT.

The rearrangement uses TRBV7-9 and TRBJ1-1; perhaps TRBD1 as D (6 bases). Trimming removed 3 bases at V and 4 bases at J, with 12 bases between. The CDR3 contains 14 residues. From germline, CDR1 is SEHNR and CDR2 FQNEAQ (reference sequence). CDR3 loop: CASSLIRGITEAFF. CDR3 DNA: TGTGCCAGCAGCTTGATTAGGGGGATCACTGAAGCTTTCTTT.

CDR3 residues: CASSSGPNLGGEQFF. In DNA, the CDR3 is TGTGCCAGCAGCTCTGGCCCCAACTTGGGCGGTGAGCAGTTCTTC. The V and J genes are TRBV21-1 and TRBJ2-1. TRBV21-1 is flagged as a pseudogene. This CDR3 has 15 residues.

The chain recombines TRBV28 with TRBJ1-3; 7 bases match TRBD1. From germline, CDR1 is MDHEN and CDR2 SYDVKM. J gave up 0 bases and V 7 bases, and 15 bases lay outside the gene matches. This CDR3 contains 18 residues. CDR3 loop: CASTRLRDRPSSGNTIYF. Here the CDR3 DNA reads TGTGCCAGCACCCGCCTCCGGGACAGACCGAGCTCTGGAAACACCATATATTTT.

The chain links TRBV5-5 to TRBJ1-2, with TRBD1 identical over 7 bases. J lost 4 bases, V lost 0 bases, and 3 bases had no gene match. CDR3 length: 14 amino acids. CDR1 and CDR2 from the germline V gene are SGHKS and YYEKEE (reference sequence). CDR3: CASSLDRGGYGYTF. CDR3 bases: TGTGCCAGCAGCTTGGACAGGGGAGGCTATGGCTACACCTTC.

The CDR3 DNA is TGTGCCAGCAGCCCCGGACAGGGGGCCTACACCATATATTTT. This sequence encodes CASSPGQGAYTIYF. The chain couples TRBV11-2 to TRBJ1-3; 11 bases are shared with TRBD1. The CDR3 is 14 amino acids. Germline V gene data show CDR1 as SGHAT and CDR2 as FQNNGV. With 5 bases clipped from V and 8 bases from J, the junction kept 5 bases outside the gene matches.

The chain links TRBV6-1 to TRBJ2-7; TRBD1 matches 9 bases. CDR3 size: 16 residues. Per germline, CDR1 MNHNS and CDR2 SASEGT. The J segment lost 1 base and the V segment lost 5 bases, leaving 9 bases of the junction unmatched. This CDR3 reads CASSKGRGQGSYEQYF. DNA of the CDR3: TGTGCCAGCAGTAAAGGCCGCGGACAGGGGTCCTACGAGCAGTACTTC.

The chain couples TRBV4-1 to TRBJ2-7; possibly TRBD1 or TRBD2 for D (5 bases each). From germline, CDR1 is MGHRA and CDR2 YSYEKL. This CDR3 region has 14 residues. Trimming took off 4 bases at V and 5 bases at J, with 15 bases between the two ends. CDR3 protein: CASSPNLWGNEQYF. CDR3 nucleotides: TGCGCCAGCAGCCCAAACTTGTGGGGGAACGAGCAGTACTTC.

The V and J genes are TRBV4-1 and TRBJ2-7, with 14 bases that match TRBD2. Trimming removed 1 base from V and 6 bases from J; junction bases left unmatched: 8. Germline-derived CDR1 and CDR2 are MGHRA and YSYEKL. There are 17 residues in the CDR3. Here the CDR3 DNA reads TGCGCCAGCAGCCAAGCACCCGGGACTAGCGGGAGACTCGAGCAGTACTTC. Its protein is CASSQAPGTSGRLEQYF.

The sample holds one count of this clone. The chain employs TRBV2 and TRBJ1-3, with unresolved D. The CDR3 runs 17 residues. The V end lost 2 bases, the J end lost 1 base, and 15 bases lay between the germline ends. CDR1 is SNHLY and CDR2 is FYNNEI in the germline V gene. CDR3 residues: CASSERIQLLSGNTIYF. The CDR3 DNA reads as TGTGCCAGCAGTGAACGGATTCAACTACTATCTGGAAACACCATATATTTT. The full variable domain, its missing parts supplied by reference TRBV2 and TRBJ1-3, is EPEVTQTPSHQVTQMGQEVILRCVPISNHLYFYWYRQILGQKVEFLVSFYNNEISEKSEIFDDQFSVERPDGSNFTLKIRSTKLEDSAMYFCASSERIQLLSGNTIYFGEGSWLTVV.

CDR3 sequence: CASSPPGEAWETQYF. The CDR3 DNA sequence: TGTGCCAGCAGCCCCCCCGGGGAGGCTTGGGAGACCCAGTACTTC. V gene TRBV5-6 combines with J gene TRBJ2-5; tentatively, D is TRBD2 (6 bases). Deletions cut 4 bases from V and 5 bases from J, with 18 bases between. CDR1 and CDR2 (germline): SGHDT, YYEEEE. There are 15 residues in the CDR3.

Here the CDR3 reads CASSGISGANVLTF. In DNA, the CDR3 is TGTGCCAGCAGCGGGATCTCTGGGGCCAACGTCCTGACTTTC. The chain combines TRBV4-2 with TRBJ2-6; D uncertain. V was shortened by 5 bases and J by 0 bases, with 5 bases between the two germline ends. The CDR3 spans 14 residues. Germline CDR1 and CDR2: LGHNA and YNFKEQ.

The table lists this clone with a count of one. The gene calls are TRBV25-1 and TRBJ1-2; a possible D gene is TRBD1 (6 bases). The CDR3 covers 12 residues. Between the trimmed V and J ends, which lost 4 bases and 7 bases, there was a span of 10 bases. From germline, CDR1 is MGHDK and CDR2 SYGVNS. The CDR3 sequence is CASSAQGTGYTF. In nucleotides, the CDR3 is TGTGCCAGCAGTGCCCAGGGGACTGGCTACACCTTC.

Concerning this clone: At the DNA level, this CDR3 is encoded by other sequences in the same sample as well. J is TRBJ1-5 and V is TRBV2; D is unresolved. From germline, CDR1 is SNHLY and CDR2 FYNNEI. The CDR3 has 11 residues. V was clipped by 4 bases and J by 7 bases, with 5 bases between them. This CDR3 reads CASSVGQPQHF. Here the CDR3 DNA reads TGTGCCAGCAGTGTGGGGCAGCCCCAGCATTTT.

CDR3 sequence reads: CASSFEAGGPDNEQFF. The CDR3 coding sequence is TGTGCCAGCAGCTTTGAAGCGGGAGGACCCGACAATGAGCAGTTCTTC. This rearrangement joins TRBV7-9 to TRBJ2-1; 9 nucleotides match TRBD2. After removal of 3 bases from V and 5 bases from J, the junction contained 8 bases not matched to a gene. From germline, CDR1 is SEHNR and CDR2 FQNEAQ (reference sequence). CDR3 size: 16 residues.